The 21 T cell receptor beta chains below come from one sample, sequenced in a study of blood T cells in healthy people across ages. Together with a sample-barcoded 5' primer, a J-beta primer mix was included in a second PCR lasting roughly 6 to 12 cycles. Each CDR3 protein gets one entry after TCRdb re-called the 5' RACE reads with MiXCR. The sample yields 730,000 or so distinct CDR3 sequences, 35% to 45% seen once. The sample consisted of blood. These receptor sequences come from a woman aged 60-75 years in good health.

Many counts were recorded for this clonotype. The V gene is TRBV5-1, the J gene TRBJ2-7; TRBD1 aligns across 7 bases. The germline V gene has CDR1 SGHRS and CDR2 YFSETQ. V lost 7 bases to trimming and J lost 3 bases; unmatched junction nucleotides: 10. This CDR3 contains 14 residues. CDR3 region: CASGRQGPFYEQYF. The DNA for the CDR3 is TGCGCCAGCGGCAGACAGGGACCTTTCTACGAGCAGTACTTC.

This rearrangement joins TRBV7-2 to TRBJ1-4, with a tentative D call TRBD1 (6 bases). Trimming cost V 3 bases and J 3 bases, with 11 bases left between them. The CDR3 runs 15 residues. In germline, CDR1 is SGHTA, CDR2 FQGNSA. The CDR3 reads CASSFQTGSNEKLFF. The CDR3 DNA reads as TGTGCCAGCAGCTTCCAGACAGGATCTAATGAAAAACTGTTTTTT.

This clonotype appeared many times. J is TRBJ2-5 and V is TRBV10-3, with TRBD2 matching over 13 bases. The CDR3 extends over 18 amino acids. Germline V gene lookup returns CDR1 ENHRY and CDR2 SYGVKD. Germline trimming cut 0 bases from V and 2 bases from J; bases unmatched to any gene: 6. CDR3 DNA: TGTGCCATCAGTGAGTCTCCGGGACTAGCGGGGAATCAAGAGACCCAGTACTTC. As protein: CAISESPGLAGNQETQYF.

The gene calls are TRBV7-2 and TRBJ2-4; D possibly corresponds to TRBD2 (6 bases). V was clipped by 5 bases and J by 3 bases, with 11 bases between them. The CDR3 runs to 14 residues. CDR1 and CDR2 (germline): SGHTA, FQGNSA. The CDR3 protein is CASSRDSNKNIQYF. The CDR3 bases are TGTGCCAGCAGCCGGGACTCCAACAAAAACATTCAGTACTTC.

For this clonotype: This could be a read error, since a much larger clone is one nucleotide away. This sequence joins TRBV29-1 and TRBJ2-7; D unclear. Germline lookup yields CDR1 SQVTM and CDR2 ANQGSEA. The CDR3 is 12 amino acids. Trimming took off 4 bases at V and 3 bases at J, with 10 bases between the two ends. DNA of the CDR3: TGCAGCGTTGTCGTGGGGATCTACGAGCAGTACTTC. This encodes CSVVVGIYEQYF.

The chain's CDR3 is CASSQDTGVNTEAFF. CDR3 sequence (DNA): TGTGCCAGCAGCCAAGATACGGGAGTGAACACTGAAGCTTTCTTT. The V call is TRBV3-1, the J call TRBJ1-1; no clear D. V was pared by 0 bases and J by 0 bases, with 8 bases between. This CDR3 contains 15 residues. The germline gives CDR1 LGHDT, CDR2 YNNKEL (reference sequence).

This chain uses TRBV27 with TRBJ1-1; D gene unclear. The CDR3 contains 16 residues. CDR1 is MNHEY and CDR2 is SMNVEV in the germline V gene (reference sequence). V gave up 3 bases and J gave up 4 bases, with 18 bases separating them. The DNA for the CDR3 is TGTGCCAGCAGTTTTTTGACATCTCTCCGGGGCACTGAAGCTTTCTTT. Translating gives CASSFLTSLRGTEAFF.

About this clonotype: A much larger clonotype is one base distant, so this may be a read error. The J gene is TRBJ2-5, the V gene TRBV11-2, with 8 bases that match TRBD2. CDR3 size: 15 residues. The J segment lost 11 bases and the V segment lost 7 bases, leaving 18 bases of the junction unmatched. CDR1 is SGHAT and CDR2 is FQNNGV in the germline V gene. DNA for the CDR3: TGTGCCAGCAAATATAGCGGGACCGCGGGGCATGAGCAGTACTTC. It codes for CASKYSGTAGHEQYF. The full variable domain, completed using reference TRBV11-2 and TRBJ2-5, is EAGVAQSPRYKIIEKRQSVAFWCNPISGHATLYWYQQILGQGPKLLIQFQNNGVVDDSQLPKDRFSAERLKGVDSTLKIQPAKLEDSAVYLCASKYSGTAGHEQYFGPGTRLLVL.

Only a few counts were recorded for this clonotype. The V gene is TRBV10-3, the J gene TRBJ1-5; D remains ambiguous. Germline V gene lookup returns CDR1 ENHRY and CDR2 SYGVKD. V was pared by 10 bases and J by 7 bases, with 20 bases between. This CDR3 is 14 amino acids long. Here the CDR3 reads CATSTAAGDQPQHF. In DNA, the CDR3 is TGTGCCACCTCAACCGCCGCCGGAGACCAGCCCCAGCATTTT.

CDR3 in DNA: TGTGCCTCCCGACGGGGCGGGAGGGCCGGAGATACGCAGTATTTT. It encodes CASRRGGRAGDTQYF. This rearrangement joins TRBV10-3 to TRBJ2-3; 9 bases match TRBD2. V dropped 11 bases and J dropped 5; count of bases not matched to a gene: 14. This CDR3 region has 15 residues. Germline CDR1 reads ENHRY; CDR2 reads SYGVKD.

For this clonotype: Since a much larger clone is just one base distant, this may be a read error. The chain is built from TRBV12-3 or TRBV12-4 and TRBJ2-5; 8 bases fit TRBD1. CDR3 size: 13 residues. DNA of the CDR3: TGTGCCAGCAGTCAGACAGGGGTAGAGACCCAGTGCTTC. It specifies CASSQTGVETQCF.

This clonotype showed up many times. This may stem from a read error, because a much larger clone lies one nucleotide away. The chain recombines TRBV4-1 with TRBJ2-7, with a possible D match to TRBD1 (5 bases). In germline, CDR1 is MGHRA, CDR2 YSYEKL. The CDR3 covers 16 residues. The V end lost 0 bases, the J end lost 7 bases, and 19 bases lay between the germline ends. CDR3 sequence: CASSQDPTDSYNEQYF. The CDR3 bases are TGCGCCAGCAGCCAAGATCCGACTGACAGCTACAATGAGCAGTACTTC.

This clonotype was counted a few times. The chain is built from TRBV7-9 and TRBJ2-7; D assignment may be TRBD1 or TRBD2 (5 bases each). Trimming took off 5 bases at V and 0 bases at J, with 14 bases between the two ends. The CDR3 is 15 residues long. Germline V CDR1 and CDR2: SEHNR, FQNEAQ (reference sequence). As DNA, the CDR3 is TGTGCCAGCAGCCCACACGGGACGCCCTCCTACGAGCAGTACTTC. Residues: CASSPHGTPSYEQYF.

This chain's CDR3 is CASSTPETQETQYF. The DNA of the CDR3 is TGTGCCAGCAGTACCCCGGAAACTCAAGAGACCCAGTACTTC. V usage is TRBV6-6 and J usage is TRBJ2-5; D unresolved. V was clipped by 5 bases and J by 2 bases, with 12 bases between them. CDR1 is MNHNY, CDR2 SVGAGI, per germline (reference sequence). The length of the CDR3 is 14 residues.

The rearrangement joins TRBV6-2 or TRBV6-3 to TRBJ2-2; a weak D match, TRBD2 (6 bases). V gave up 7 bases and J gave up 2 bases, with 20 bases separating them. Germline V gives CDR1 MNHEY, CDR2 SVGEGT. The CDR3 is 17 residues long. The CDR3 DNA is TGTGCCAGCACCCCGGCCCCGGGACTCAGAAACACCGGGGAGCTGTTTTTT. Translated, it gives CASTPAPGLRNTGELFF.

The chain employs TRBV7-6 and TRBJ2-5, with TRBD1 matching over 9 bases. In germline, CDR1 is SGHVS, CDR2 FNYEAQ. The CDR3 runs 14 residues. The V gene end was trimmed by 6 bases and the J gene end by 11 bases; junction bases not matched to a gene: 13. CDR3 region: CASRGQGWDNEQYF. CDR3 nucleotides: TGTGCCAGCAGAGGACAGGGGTGGGACAATGAGCAGTACTTC.

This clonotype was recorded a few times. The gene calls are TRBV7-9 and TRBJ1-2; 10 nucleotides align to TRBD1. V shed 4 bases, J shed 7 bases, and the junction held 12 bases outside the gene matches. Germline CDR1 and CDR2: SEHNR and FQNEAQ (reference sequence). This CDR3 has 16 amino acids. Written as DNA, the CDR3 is TGTGCCAGCAGCTCCCGGACAGGGGGATTGCTCGGTGGCTACACCTTC. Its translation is CASSSRTGGLLGGYTF.

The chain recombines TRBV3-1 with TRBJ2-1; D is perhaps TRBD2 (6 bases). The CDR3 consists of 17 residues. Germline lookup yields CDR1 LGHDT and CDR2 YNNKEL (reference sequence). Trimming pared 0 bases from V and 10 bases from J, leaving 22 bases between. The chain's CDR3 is CASSQEVVGEAPQEQFF. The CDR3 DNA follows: TGTGCCAGCAGCCAAGAGGTGGTGGGGGAGGCCCCTCAGGAGCAGTTCTTC.

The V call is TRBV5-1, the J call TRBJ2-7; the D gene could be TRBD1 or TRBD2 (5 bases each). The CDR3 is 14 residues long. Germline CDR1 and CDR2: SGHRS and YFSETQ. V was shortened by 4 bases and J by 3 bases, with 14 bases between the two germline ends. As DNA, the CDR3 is TGCGCCAGCAGCCTCGACGGGGACCACTACGAGCAGTACTTC. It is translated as CASSLDGDHYEQYF.

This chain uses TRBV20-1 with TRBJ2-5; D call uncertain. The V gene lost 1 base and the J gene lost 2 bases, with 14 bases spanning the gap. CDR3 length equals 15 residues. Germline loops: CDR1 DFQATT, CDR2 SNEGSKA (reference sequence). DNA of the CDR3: TGCAGTGCTAGAGCACTTTCAGTGGGACAAGAGACCCAGTACTTC. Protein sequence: CSARALSVGQETQYF.

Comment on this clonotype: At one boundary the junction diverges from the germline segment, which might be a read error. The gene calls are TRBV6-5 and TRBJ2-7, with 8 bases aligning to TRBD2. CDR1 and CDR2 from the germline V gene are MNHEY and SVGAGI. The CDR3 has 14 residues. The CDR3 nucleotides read TGTGTCAGCAGCGCGGGGGGAGGGCCAGACGAGCAGTACTTC. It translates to CVSSAGGGPDEQYF.